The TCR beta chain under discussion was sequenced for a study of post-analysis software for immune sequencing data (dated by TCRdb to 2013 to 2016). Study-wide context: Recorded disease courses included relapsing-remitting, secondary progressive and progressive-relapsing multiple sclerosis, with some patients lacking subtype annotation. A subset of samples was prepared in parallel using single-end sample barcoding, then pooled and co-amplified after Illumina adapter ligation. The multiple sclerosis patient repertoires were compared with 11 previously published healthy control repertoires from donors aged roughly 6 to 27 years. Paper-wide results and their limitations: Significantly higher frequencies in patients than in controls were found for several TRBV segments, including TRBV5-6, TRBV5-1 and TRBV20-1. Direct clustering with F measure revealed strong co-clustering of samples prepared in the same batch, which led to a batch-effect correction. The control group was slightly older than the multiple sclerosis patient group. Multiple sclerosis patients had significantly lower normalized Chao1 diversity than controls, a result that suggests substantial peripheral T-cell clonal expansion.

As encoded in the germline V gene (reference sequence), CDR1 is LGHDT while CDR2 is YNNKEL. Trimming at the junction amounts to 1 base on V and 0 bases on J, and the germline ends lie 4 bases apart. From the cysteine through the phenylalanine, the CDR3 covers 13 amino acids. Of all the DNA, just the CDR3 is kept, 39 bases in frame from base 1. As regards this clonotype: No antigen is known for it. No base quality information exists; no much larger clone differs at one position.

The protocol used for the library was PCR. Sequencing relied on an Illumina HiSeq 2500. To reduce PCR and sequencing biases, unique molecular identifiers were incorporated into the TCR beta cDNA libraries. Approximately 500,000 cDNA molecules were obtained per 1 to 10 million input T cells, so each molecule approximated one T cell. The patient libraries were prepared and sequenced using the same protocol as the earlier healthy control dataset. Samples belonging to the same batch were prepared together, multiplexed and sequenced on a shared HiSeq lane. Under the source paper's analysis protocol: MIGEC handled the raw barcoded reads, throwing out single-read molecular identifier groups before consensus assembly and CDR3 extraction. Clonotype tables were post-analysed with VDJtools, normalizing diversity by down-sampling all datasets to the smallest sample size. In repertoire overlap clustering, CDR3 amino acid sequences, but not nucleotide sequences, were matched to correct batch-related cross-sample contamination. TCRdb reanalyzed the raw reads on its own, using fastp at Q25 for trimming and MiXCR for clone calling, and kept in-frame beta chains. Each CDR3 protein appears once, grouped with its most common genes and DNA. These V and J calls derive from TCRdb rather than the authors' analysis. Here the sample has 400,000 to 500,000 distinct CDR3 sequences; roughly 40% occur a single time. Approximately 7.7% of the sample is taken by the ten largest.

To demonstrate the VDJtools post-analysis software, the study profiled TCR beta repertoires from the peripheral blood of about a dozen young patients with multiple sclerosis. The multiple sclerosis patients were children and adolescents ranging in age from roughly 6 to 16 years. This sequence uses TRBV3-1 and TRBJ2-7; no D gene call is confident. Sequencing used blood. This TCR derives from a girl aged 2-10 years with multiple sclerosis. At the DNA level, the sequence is TGTGCCAGCAGCCAAGTAGACTCCTACGAGCAGTACTTC. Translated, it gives CASSQVDSYEQYF.